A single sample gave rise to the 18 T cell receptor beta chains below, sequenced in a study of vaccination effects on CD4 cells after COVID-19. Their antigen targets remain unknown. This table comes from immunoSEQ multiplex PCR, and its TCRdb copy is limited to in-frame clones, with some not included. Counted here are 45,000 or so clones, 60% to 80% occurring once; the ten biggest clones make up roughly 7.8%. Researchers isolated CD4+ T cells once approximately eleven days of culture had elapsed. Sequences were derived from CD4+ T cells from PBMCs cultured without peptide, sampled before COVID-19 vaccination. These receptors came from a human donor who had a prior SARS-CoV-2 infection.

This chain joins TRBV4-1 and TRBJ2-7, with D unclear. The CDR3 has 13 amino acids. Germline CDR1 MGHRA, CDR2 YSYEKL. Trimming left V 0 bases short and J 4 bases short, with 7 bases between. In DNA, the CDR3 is TGCGCCAGCAGCCAAGATTTTGGATACGAGCAGTACTTC. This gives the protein CASSQDFGYEQYF.

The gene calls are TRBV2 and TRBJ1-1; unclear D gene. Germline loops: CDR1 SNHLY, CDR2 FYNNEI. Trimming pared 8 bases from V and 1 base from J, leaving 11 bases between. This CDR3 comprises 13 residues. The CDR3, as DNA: TGTGCCAGCGTTAGATTACCGAACACTGAAGCTTTCTTT. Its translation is CASVRLPNTEAFF.

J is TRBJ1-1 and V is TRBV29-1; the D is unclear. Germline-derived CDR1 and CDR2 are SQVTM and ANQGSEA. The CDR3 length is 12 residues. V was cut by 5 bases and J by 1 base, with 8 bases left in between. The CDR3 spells CSVNQRNTEAFF. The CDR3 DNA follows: TGCAGCGTTAATCAGAGGAACACTGAAGCTTTCTTT. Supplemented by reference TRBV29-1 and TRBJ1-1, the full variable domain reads SAVISQKPSRDICQRGTSLTIQCQVDSQVTMMFWYRQQPGQSLTLIATANQGSEATYESGFVIDKFPISRPNLTFSTLTVSNMSPEDSSIYLCSVNQRNTEAFFGQGTRLTVV.

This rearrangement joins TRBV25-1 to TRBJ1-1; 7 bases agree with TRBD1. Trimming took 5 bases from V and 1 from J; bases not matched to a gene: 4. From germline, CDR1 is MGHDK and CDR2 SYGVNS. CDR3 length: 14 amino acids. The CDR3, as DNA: TGTGCCAGCAGTACCACAGGGGAGAACACTGAAGCTTTCTTT. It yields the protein CASSTTGENTEAFF.

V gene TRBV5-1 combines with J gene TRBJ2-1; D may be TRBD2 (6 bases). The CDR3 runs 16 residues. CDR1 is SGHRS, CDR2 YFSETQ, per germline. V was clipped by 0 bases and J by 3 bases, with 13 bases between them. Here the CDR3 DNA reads TGCGCCAGCAGCTTGGGGATAGCGGAGAACTACAATGAGCAGTTCTTC. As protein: CASSLGIAENYNEQFF.

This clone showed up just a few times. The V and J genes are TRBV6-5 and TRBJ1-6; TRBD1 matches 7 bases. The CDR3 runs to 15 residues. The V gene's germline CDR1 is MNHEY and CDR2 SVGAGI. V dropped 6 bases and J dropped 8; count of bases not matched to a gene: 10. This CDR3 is CASRPGTVLYSPLHF. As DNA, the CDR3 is TGTGCCAGCAGACCCGGGACAGTTCTATATTCACCCCTCCACTTT.

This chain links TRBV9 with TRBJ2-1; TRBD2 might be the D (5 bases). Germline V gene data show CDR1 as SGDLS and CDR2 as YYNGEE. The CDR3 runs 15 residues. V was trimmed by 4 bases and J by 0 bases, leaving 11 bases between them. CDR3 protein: CASSPLAASYNEQFF. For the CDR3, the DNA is TGTGCCAGCAGCCCGCTAGCTGCCTCCTACAATGAGCAGTTCTTC. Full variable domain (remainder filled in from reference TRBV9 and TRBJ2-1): DSGVTQTPKHLITATGQRVTLRCSPRSGDLSVYWYQQSLDQGLQFLIQYYNGEERAKGNILERFSAQQFPDLHSELNLSSLELGDSALYFCASSPLAASYNEQFFGPGTRLTVL.

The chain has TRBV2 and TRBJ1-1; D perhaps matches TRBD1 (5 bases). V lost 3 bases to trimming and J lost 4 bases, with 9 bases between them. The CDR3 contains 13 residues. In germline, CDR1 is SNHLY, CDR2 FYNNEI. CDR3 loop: CASSESRATEAFF. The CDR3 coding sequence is TGTGCCAGCAGTGAGAGCAGGGCCACTGAAGCTTTCTTT.

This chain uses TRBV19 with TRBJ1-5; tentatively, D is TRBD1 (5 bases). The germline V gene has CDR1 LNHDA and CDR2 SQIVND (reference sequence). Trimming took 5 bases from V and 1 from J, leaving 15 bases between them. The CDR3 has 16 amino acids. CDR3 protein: CASSPSGGLSNQPQHF. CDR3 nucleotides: TGTGCCAGTAGTCCCTCGGGGGGTCTAAGCAATCAGCCCCAGCATTTT.

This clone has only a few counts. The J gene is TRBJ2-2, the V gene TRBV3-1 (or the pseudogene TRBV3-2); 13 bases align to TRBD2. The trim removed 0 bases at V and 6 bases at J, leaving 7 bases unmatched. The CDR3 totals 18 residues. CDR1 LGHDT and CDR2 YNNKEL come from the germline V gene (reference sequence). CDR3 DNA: TGTGCCAGCAGCCAAGATGGTACGGGACTAGCGGGATCCGGGGAGCTGTTTTTT. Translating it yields CASSQDGTGLAGSGELFF.

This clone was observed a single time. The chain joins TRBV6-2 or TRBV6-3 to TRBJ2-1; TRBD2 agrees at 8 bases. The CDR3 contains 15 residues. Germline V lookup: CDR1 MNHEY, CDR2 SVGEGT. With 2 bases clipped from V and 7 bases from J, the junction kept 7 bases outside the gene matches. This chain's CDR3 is CASSYPVGTRNEQFF. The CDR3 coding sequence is TGTGCCAGCAGTTACCCCGTTGGGACTAGAAATGAGCAGTTCTTC.

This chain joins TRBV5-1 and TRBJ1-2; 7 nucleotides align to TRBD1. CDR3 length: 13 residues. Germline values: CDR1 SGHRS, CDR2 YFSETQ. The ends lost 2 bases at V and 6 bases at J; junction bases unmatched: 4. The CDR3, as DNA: TGCGCCAGCAGCTTCAGGGGGAAAAATGGCTACACCTTC. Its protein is CASSFRGKNGYTF.

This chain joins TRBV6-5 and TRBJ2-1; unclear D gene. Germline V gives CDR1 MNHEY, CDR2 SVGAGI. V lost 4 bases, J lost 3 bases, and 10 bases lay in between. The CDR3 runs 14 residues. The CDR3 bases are TGTGCCAGCAGTTTTCATCTCTTCTACAATGAGCAGTTCTTC. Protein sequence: CASSFHLFYNEQFF.

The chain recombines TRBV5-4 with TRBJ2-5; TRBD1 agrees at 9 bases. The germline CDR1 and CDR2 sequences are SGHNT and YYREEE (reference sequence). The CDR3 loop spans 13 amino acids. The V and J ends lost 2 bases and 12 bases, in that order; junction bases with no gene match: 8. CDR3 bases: TGTGCCAGCAGCTTTACCTTACAGGGGGCAGAGTACTTC. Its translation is CASSFTLQGAEYF.

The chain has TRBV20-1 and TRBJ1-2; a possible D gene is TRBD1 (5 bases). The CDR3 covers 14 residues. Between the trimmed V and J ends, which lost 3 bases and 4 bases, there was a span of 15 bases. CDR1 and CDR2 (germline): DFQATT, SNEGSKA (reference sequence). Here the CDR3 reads CSASRYQGFYGYTF. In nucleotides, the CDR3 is TGCAGTGCTAGTAGGTACCAGGGTTTCTATGGCTACACCTTC.

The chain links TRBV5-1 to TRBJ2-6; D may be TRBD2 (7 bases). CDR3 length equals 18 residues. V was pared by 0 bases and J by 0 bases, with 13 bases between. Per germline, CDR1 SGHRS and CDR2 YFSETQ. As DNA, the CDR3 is TGCGCCAGCAGCTTGGTAGGGGGGGACAACTCTGGGGCCAACGTCCTGACTTTC. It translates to CASSLVGGDNSGANVLTF.

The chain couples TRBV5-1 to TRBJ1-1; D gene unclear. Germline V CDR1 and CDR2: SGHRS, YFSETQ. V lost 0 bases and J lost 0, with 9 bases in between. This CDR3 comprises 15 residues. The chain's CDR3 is CASSLDRPMNTEAFF. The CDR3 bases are TGCGCCAGCAGCTTGGACAGACCCATGAACACTGAAGCTTTCTTT.

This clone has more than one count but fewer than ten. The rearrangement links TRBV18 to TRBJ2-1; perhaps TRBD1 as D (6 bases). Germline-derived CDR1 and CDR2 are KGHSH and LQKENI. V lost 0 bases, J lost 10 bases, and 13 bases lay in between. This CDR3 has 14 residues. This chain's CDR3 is CASSPPMGALEQFF. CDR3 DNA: TGTGCCAGCTCACCACCAATGGGGGCGTTGGAGCAGTTCTTC.